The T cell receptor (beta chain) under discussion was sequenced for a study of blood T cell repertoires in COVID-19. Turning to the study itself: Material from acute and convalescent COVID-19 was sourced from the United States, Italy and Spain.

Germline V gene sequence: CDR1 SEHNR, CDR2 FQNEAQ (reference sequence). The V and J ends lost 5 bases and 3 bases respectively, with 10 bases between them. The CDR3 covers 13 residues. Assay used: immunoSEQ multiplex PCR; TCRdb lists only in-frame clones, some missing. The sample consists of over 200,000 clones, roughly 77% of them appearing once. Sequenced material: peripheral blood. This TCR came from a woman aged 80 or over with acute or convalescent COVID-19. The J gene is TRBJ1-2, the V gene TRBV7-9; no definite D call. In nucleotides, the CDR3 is TGTGCCAGCAGCGCAACAAGTTACTATGGCTACACCTTC. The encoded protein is CASSATSYYGYTF.